The 13 T cell receptor beta chains below all came from one sample that was sequenced in a study of vaccination and CD4 T cells after COVID-19. Treatment noted: approximately nine-day PBMC culture with coronavirus spike peptide pools or control peptides (ViraFEST assay). According to the study, CD4+ T cells from the unexposed donor were gathered ahead of the COVID-19 pandemic (2011-2018). These receptors have no known antigen. The assay that was used to sequence DNA from cultured CD4+ T cells was the Oncomine TCR Beta short-read assay. MiXCR was run by TCRdb on the PCR reads, yielding one entry per CDR3 protein. The repertoire has about 1,100 distinct CDR3 sequences, around 15% of them found once; the top ten carry 40% to 65%. The sequenced sample consisted of CD4+ T cells from blood, cultured in vitro. These receptors all stem from a human donor in good health.

This clonotype is deemed medium-sized. The chain is built from TRBV7-2 and TRBJ1-3, with TRBD1 matching 8 bases. CDR3 size: 18 residues. Germline loops: CDR1 SGHTA, CDR2 FQGNSA. The V and J ends lost 4 bases and 0 bases, in that order; junction bases with no gene match: 11. CDR3 in amino acids: CASSYYRGYSSSGNTIYF. The CDR3 DNA follows: TGTGCCAGCAGCTACTACAGGGGGTACTCGAGCTCTGGAAACACCATATATTTT.

This clonotype is medium-sized. One end of the junction does not line up with germline, which may come from a read error. The J gene is TRBJ1-5, the V gene TRBV19; tentatively, D is TRBD1 (6 bases). The length of the CDR3 is 15 residues. Germline CDR1 LNHDA, CDR2 SQIVND (reference sequence). This CDR3 reads CASSISRGSYQPQHF. DNA of the CDR3: TGTGCCAGTAGTATATCCAGGGGTAGCTATCAGCCCCAGCATTTT.

This clonotype was detected only a few times. The chain carries TRBV5-1 and TRBJ1-5, with D perhaps TRBD1 (5 bases). Looked up from germline, CDR1 is SGHRS and CDR2 is YFSETQ. The CDR3 covers 16 residues. The V end lost 0 bases, the J end lost 4 bases, and 14 bases lay between the germline ends. CDR3 sequence reads: CASSLVGGERNQPQHF. The CDR3 DNA reads as TGCGCCAGCAGCTTGGTTGGGGGGGAAAGGAATCAGCCCCAGCATTTT. Drawing the rest from reference TRBV5-1 and TRBJ1-5, the complete variable domain is KAGVTQTPRYLIKTRGQQVTLSCSPISGHRSVSWYQQTPGQGLQFLFEYFSETQRNKGNFPGRFSGRQFSNSRSEMNVSTLELGDSALYLCASSLVGGERNQPQHFGDGTRLSIL.

This clonotype is medium-sized. V is TRBV20-1 and J is TRBJ2-5; 8 positions match TRBD2. Germline V gene data show CDR1 as DFQATT and CDR2 as SNEGSKA (reference sequence). The CDR3 consists of 16 residues. V dropped 2 bases and J dropped 2; count of bases not matched to a gene: 10. The CDR3 spells CSARLGPGGSQETQYF. The CDR3, as DNA: TGCAGTGCTAGACTTGGGCCGGGGGGGAGTCAAGAGACCCAGTACTTC.

Remarks on this clonotype: A junction end diverges from the germline sequence, so it may reflect a read error. The genes are TRBV20-1 and TRBJ2-7, with 14 nucleotides matching TRBD2. CDR3 size: 18 residues. The germline V gene has CDR1 DFQATT and CDR2 SNEGSKA (reference sequence). The CDR3 DNA follows: TGCGGTGCTAGAGACCCGACTAGCGGGAGGGCCTCTGCCTACGAGCAGTACTTC. Protein: CGARDPTSGRASAYEQYF.

By sample fraction, this clonotype is medium-sized. V usage is TRBV19 and J usage is TRBJ1-5; possible D gene TRBD1, 6 bases. Trimming took 6 bases from V and 2 from J, leaving 14 bases between them. Germline CDR1 and CDR2: LNHDA and SQIVND (reference sequence). This CDR3 spans 15 amino acids. The CDR3 protein is CASRPPGGGNQPQHF. The CDR3 DNA reads as TGTGCCAGTAGACCCCCGGGGGGCGGCAATCAGCCCCAGCATTTT.

This clonotype is medium-sized. This chain links TRBV6-1 with TRBJ1-6, with unresolved D. The CDR3 covers 11 residues. Germline loops: CDR1 MNHNS, CDR2 SASEGT. The V end was cut by 2 bases, the J end by 10 bases, with 3 bases between. The CDR3 spells CASSESSPLHF. Written as DNA, the CDR3 is TGTGCCAGCAGTGAAAGCTCACCCCTCCACTTT.

This clonotype has just a few counts. V is TRBV19 and J is TRBJ2-2, with D unresolved. Trimming cost V 0 bases and J 5 bases, with 7 bases left between them. Germline V gene sequence: CDR1 LNHDA, CDR2 SQIVND (reference sequence). CDR3 length equals 14 residues. The CDR3 sequence: CASSIDSGTGELFF. The CDR3 nucleotides read TGTGCCAGTAGTATAGATAGTGGGACCGGGGAGCTGTTTTTT.

The sample holds a few counts of this clonotype. The chain combines TRBV28 with TRBJ2-7, with D tentatively TRBD2 (6 bases). Looked up from germline, CDR1 is MDHEN and CDR2 is SYDVKM. CDR3 length: 15 amino acids. V was pared by 5 bases and J by 1 base, with 15 bases between. CDR3 DNA: TGTGCCAGCAGTCCACCAACGGGACTTTCCTACGAGCAGTACTTC. It encodes CASSPPTGLSYEQYF.

The table lists this clonotype with a few counts. In nucleotides, the CDR3 is TGTGCCAGCAGTTCATGGGGCGAGCAGTACTTC. Protein product: CASSSWGEQYF. The chain recombines TRBV27 with TRBJ2-7; D is unresolved. CDR3 size: 11 residues. In germline, CDR1 is MNHEY, CDR2 SMNVEV (reference sequence). Deletions cut 4 bases from V and 6 bases from J, with 7 bases between.

The chain has TRBV6-1 and TRBJ1-4, with D hard to call. This CDR3 contains 14 residues. In germline, CDR1 is MNHNS, CDR2 SASEGT. Trimming pared 1 base from V and 4 bases from J, leaving 7 bases between. The CDR3 is CASSEGSFNEKLFF. As DNA, the CDR3 is TGTGCCAGCAGTGAAGGCAGCTTTAATGAAAAACTGTTTTTT.

The chain combines TRBV20-1 with TRBJ2-7, with 9 nucleotides matching TRBD1. CDR3 length equals 15 residues. V lost 0 bases, J lost 12 bases, and 15 bases stayed unmatched. Germline V gene data show CDR1 as DFQATT and CDR2 as SNEGSKA (reference sequence). The CDR3 here is CSARDQGQGEFASYF. As DNA, the CDR3 is TGCAGTGCTAGAGATCAGGGACAGGGCGAGTTCGCCTCGTACTTC.

This clonotype was seen only a few times. The rearrangement links TRBV19 to TRBJ1-1, with D maybe TRBD1 (5 bases). CDR1 and CDR2 from the germline V gene are LNHDA and SQIVND (reference sequence). V was clipped by 4 bases and J by 11 bases, with 23 bases between them. This CDR3 is 15 amino acids long. CDR3 bases: TGTGCCAGTAGTAGACCTCCGGACCTAAGGGGTGAGGCTTTCTTT. Amino acids: CASSRPPDLRGEAFF.